A single sample gave rise to the 30 T cell receptor beta chains below, sequenced in a study of blood T cell repertoires in COVID-19. This table comes from immunoSEQ multiplex PCR, and its TCRdb copy is limited to in-frame clones, with some not included. The table shows roughly 100,000 clones, with about 86% occurring only once. The sequencing sample was made of peripheral blood. Receptors originate from a woman aged 80 or older with acute or convalescent COVID-19.

The chain carries TRBV27 and TRBJ1-5; possibly TRBD1 for D (5 bases). The CDR3 sequence is 14 residues long. Trimming stripped 4 bases from V and 0 bases from J, with 7 bases between. Germline V gene lookup returns CDR1 MNHEY and CDR2 SMNVEV (reference sequence). The CDR3 nucleotides are TGTGCCAGCAGTTCAGGGTTTAGCAATCAGCCCCAGCATTTT. Its protein product is CASSSGFSNQPQHF.

This chain connects TRBV7-6 to TRBJ2-7, with 7 bases identical to TRBD1. CDR1 and CDR2 from the germline V gene are SGHVS and FNYEAQ. There are 15 residues in the CDR3. Losses at the gene ends were 5 bases for V and 7 bases for J; bases not matched to a gene: 14. CDR3 sequence (DNA): TGTGCCAGCAGCCCGGGACAGCCCCCTTTAGGTGAGCAGTACTTC. It specifies CASSPGQPPLGEQYF. Based on the CDR3 plus reference TRBV7-6 and TRBJ2-7, the full variable domain is GAGVSQSPRYKVTKRGQDVALRCDPISGHVSLYWYRQALGQGPEFLTYFNYEAQQDKSGLPNDRFSAERPEGSISTLTIQRTEQRDSAMYRCASSPGQPPLGEQYFGPGTRLTVT.

A single count supports this clone. This chain joins TRBV28 and TRBJ2-3; D gene ambiguous. Germline-derived CDR1 and CDR2 are MDHEN and SYDVKM. Trimming shortened V by 6 bases and J by 6 bases, and 7 bases separated the two germline ends. CDR3 length equals 11 residues. CDR3: CASSQSDTQYF. CDR3 bases: TGTGCCAGCAGCCAGTCGGATACGCAGTATTTT.

The CDR3 region is CASSIQTGSGYNEQFF. The DNA for the CDR3 is TGTGCCAGTAGTATCCAGACAGGGTCGGGCTACAATGAGCAGTTCTTC. V and J are TRBV19 and TRBJ2-1; 7 positions agree with TRBD1. This CDR3 spans 16 amino acids. CDR1 and CDR2 from the germline V gene are LNHDA and SQIVND (reference sequence). V gave up 3 bases and J gave up 3 bases; unmatched junction bases: 8.

V usage is TRBV10-3 and J usage is TRBJ1-1; D call uncertain. Per the germline V gene, CDR1 is ENHRY and CDR2 is SYGVKD. Trimming removed 6 bases at V and 2 bases at J, with 13 bases between. The CDR3 spans 14 residues. The CDR3 protein is CAISALSVNTEAFF. In DNA form, the CDR3 reads TGTGCCATCAGCGCCCTTTCAGTTAACACTGAAGCTTTCTTT.

The chain carries TRBV5-6 and TRBJ1-1; TRBD1 agrees at 8 bases. The trim removed 4 bases at V and 8 bases at J, leaving 10 bases unmatched. The germline CDR1 and CDR2 sequences are SGHDT and YYEEEE. CDR3 size: 14 residues. In DNA, the CDR3 is TGTGCCAGCAGCAAAGCAGGGGGCAAGGGGGAAGCTTTCTTT. Its translation is CASSKAGGKGEAFF.

The chain recombines TRBV7-8 with TRBJ1-2; D might be TRBD1 (5 bases). The germline V gene encodes CDR1 SGHVS and CDR2 FQNEAQ. The CDR3 runs to 16 residues. Trimming pared 5 bases from V and 4 bases from J, leaving 20 bases between. The CDR3 is CASSQSGRDWGYGYTF. The CDR3 region has the DNA TGTGCCAGCAGCCAGTCAGGGAGGGACTGGGGCTATGGCTACACCTTC.

V and J are TRBV6-5 and TRBJ2-5, with 7 bases matching TRBD2. Germline trimming cut 3 bases from V and 3 bases from J; bases unmatched to any gene: 7. Looked up from germline, CDR1 is MNHEY and CDR2 is SVGAGI. This CDR3 region has 15 residues. CDR3 sequence reads: CASSYGRLAEETQYF. In DNA form, the CDR3 reads TGTGCCAGCAGTTATGGGCGGCTAGCGGAAGAGACCCAGTACTTC.

This rearrangement joins TRBV18 to TRBJ2-2; weak D call: TRBD2 (6 bases). The CDR3 covers 15 residues. V was trimmed by 5 bases and J by 7 bases, leaving 17 bases between them. From germline, CDR1 is KGHSH and CDR2 LQKENI. The CDR3 region has the DNA TGTGCCAGCTCATTGACGACGGGAGTTTTCGGGGAGCTGTTTTTT. It is translated as CASSLTTGVFGELFF.

This sequence joins TRBV9 and TRBJ2-2; possibly TRBD1 for D (6 bases). The CDR3 length is 15 residues. The germline gives CDR1 SGDLS, CDR2 YYNGEE. The V end lost 3 bases, the J end lost 1 base, and 10 bases lay between the germline ends. CDR3 amino acids: CASSAIQGNTGELFF. CDR3 DNA sequence: TGTGCCAGCAGCGCCATACAGGGGAACACCGGGGAGCTGTTTTTT. The complete variable domain, with remaining parts taken from reference TRBV9 and TRBJ2-2, reads DSGVTQTPKHLITATGQRVTLRCSPRSGDLSVYWYQQSLDQGLQFLIQYYNGEERAKGNILERFSAQQFPDLHSELNLSSLELGDSALYFCASSAIQGNTGELFFGEGSRLTVL.

The chain recombines TRBV5-4 with TRBJ2-7, with TRBD2 identical over 10 bases. The trim removed 4 bases at V and 0 bases at J, leaving 7 bases unmatched. The CDR3 contains 16 residues. CDR1 is SGHNT, CDR2 YYREEE, per germline (reference sequence). The CDR3 region has the DNA TGTGCCAGCAGCAACCTAGCGGGGGTGAGCTCCTACGAGCAGTACTTC. It is translated as CASSNLAGVSSYEQYF.

Regarding this clone: One base away lies a much larger clone, so this may be a sequencing read error. The rearrangement links TRBV29-1 to TRBJ2-1; 7 bases map to TRBD1. V lost 7 bases and J lost 7; bases outside the gene matches: 4. In germline, CDR1 is SQVTM, CDR2 ANQGSEA. This CDR3 comprises 11 residues. CDR3 in amino acids: CSASTGNEQFF. DNA of the CDR3: TGCAGCGCTTCGACAGGGAATGAGCAGTTCTTC.

The rearrangement joins TRBV6-5 to TRBJ2-5, with 14 bases identical to TRBD2. This CDR3 contains 15 residues. Trimming took 5 bases from V and 6 from J; bases not matched to a gene: 5. The germline CDR1 and CDR2 sequences are MNHEY and SVGAGI. The CDR3 DNA sequence: TGTGCCAGCAGTCAGACTAGCGGGGGGGCAAAGACCCAGTACTTC. Its translation: CASSQTSGGAKTQYF.

V usage is TRBV24-1 and J usage is TRBJ2-2; D is undetermined. Germline V gene data show CDR1 as KGHDR and CDR2 as SFDVKD. Trimming shortened V by 4 bases and J by 0 bases, and 17 bases separated the two germline ends. The CDR3 has 18 residues. The CDR3 DNA sequence: TGTGCCACCAGTGACCCAGTCAGCGCCAGCGCGAACACCGGGGAGCTGTTTTTT. Translated: CATSDPVSASANTGELFF.

This rearrangement joins TRBV27 to TRBJ2-7; 7 nucleotides agree with TRBD1. Germline assignment: CDR1 MNHEY and CDR2 SMNVEV (reference sequence). Unmatched junction bases numbered 5, after V lost 0 bases and J lost 3 bases. The CDR3 extends over 15 amino acids. CDR3 residues: CASSLSPGQNYEQYF. DNA for the CDR3: TGTGCCAGCAGTTTATCCCCGGGACAGAACTACGAGCAGTACTTC.

In this sample, this clone turned up once. V usage is TRBV10-2 and J usage is TRBJ2-1; 8 bases are shared with TRBD1. The trim removed 6 bases at V and 5 bases at J, leaving 6 bases unmatched. Germline V gene sequence: CDR1 WSHSY, CDR2 SAAADI. This CDR3 region has 14 residues. This chain's CDR3 is CASRMTGANNEQFF. CDR3 DNA sequence: TGCGCCAGCAGGATGACAGGGGCCAACAATGAGCAGTTCTTC.

The J gene is TRBJ1-1, the V gene TRBV2, with D hard to call. The V gene lost 6 bases and the J gene lost 6 bases, with 14 bases spanning the gap. The CDR3 is 13 residues long. Per the germline V gene, CDR1 is SNHLY and CDR2 is FYNNEI. The CDR3 coding sequence is TGTGCCAGCAGGTGGAGCATAGTGGCTGAAGCTTTCTTT. This codes for CASRWSIVAEAFF.

Concerning this clone itself: The junction shows a germline mismatch at one end, possibly a read error. This chain joins TRBV4-1 and TRBJ2-4; 13 bases map to TRBD2. Germline V CDR1 and CDR2: MGHRA, YSYEKL. This CDR3 contains 20 residues. The CDR3 loop is CASSRELAGGPSGAKNIQYF. In DNA form, the CDR3 reads TGCGCCAGCAGCCGAGAACTAGCGGGGGGGCCTTCGGGGGCCAAAAACATTCAGTACTTT.

This clone was seen a few times. The chain couples TRBV15 to TRBJ2-5; 7 bases map to TRBD2. With 0 bases clipped from V and 4 bases from J, the junction kept 5 bases outside the gene matches. The CDR3 consists of 15 residues. Germline CDR1 LNHNV, CDR2 YYDKDF (reference sequence). The CDR3 region has the DNA TGTGCCACCAGCAGAGATTGGGGGGGAAGAGAGACCCAGTACTTC. Its translation is CATSRDWGGRETQYF.

The chain links TRBV4-2 to TRBJ1-4, with TRBD1 matching 9 bases. The V gene end was trimmed by 1 base and the J gene end by 5 bases; junction bases not matched to a gene: 5. Germline CDR1 and CDR2: LGHNA and YNFKEQ. This CDR3 contains 16 residues. The CDR3 DNA sequence: TGTGCCAGCAGCCAAGGACCGGGACAGGGAAATGAAAAACTGTTTTTT. The encoded protein is CASSQGPGQGNEKLFF.

The CDR3 nucleotides read TGTGCCAGCAGCGCAGAATCCTTGACAGCGCCCGGCGGCTACACCTTC. Translation gives CASSAESLTAPGGYTF. The chain employs TRBV7-2 and TRBJ1-2; TRBD1 is a possible D gene (5 bases). The CDR3 covers 16 residues. With 5 bases removed from V and 8 bases from J, the gap between germline ends came to 24 bases. CDR1 and CDR2 from the germline V gene are SGHTA and FQGNSA.

The J gene is TRBJ1-1, the V gene TRBV9; D is perhaps TRBD1 (6 bases). This CDR3 contains 15 residues. CDR1 and CDR2 from the germline V gene are SGDLS and YYNGEE. Trimming removed 4 bases at V and 4 bases at J, with 17 bases between. In DNA form, the CDR3 reads TGTGCCAGCAGCTCCACGGCAGGGGCCGGCACTGAAGCTTTCTTT. This translates into CASSSTAGAGTEAFF.

The J gene is TRBJ2-7, the V gene TRBV6-6; D possibly corresponds to TRBD1 (6 bases). This CDR3 has 16 amino acids. The ends were cut back, 0 bases at V and 5 bases at J, with 17 bases in the middle. The V gene's germline CDR1 is MNHNY and CDR2 SVGAGI (reference sequence). CDR3 bases: TGTGCCAGCAGTTACTCGAAGGACAGCATGACAAACGAGCAGTACTTC. It translates to CASSYSKDSMTNEQYF.

The CDR3: CASSEGRTGELFF. In DNA, the CDR3 is TGTGCCAGCAGTGAGGGGCGGACCGGGGAGCTGTTTTTT. The gene calls are TRBV2 and TRBJ2-2; D might be TRBD1 (5 bases). This CDR3 region has 13 residues. The V gene's germline CDR1 is SNHLY and CDR2 FYNNEI. V was trimmed by 3 bases and J by 5 bases, leaving 7 bases between them.

The chain joins TRBV4-1 to TRBJ1-1, with 8 nucleotides matching TRBD1. The V gene end was trimmed by 1 base and the J gene end by 3 bases; junction bases not matched to a gene: 10. The germline CDR1 and CDR2 sequences are MGHRA and YSYEKL. The CDR3 covers 17 residues. CDR3 loop: CASSQGPWTGRDTEAFF. CDR3 DNA sequence: TGCGCCAGCAGCCAAGGCCCGTGGACAGGGAGGGACACTGAAGCTTTCTTT.

The chain employs TRBV5-4 and TRBJ1-2; possible D gene TRBD1, 6 bases. The CDR3 contains 13 residues. The germline V gene has CDR1 SGHNT and CDR2 YYREEE (reference sequence). Between the trimmed V and J ends, which lost 4 bases and 2 bases, there was a span of 9 bases. For the CDR3, the DNA is TGTGCCAGCAGCCCTGACAGGAACTATGGCTACACCTTC. Translation gives CASSPDRNYGYTF.

This clone turned up a few times. V gene TRBV11-3 combines with J gene TRBJ1-1; 9 bases map to TRBD1. V gave up 4 bases and J gave up 1 base; unmatched junction bases: 4. CDR3 length equals 15 residues. CDR1 SGHNT and CDR2 YENEEA come from the germline V gene. The CDR3 nucleotides read TGTGCCAGCAGCTCCCGGGACAGGGCGAACACTGAAGCTTTCTTT. This codes for CASSSRDRANTEAFF.

V and J are TRBV6-5 and TRBJ2-1, with 12 nucleotides matching TRBD2. The V segment lost 6 bases and the J segment 7 bases; nucleotides outside the gene matches: 4. Germline V gene sequence: CDR1 MNHEY, CDR2 SVGAGI. CDR3 size: 14 residues. CDR3 residues: CASSLAGGYNEQFF. In nucleotides, the CDR3 is TGTGCCAGCAGCCTAGCGGGGGGGTATAATGAGCAGTTCTTC.

This sequence joins TRBV5-6 and TRBJ1-2; the match to TRBD1 covers 12 bases. The CDR3 is 16 amino acids. J was trimmed by 5 bases and V by 4 bases; bases with no gene match: 9. Germline CDR1 SGHDT, CDR2 YYEEEE. The CDR3 bases are TGTGCCAGCAGCGAAGGGACAGGGGGCGGCTCTTATGGCTACACCTTC. This encodes CASSEGTGGGSYGYTF.

This chain joins TRBV27 and TRBJ2-5, with 7 bases fitting TRBD1. Germline CDR1 is MNHEY and CDR2 is SMNVEV (reference sequence). V lost 2 bases, J lost 4 bases, and 7 bases stayed unmatched. This CDR3 comprises 15 residues. The chain's CDR3 is CASSLLTTGRETQYF. The CDR3 DNA sequence: TGTGCCAGCAGTTTACTCACGACAGGGCGAGAGACCCAGTACTTC.